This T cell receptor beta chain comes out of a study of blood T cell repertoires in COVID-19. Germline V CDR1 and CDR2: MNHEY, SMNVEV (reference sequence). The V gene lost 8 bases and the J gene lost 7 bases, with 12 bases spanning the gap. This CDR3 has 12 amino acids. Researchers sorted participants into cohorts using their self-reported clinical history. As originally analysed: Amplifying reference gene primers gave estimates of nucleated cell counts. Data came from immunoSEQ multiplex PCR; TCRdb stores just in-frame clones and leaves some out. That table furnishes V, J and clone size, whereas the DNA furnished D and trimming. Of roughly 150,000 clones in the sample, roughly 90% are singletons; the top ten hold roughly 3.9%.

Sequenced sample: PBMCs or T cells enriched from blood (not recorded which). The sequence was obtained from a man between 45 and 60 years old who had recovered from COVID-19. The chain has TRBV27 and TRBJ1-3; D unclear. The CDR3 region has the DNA TGTGCCAGCGCCGGGGTGGGTAACACCATATATTTT. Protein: CASAGVGNTIYF.